Following are 29 T cell receptor beta chains from one sample sequenced in a study of T cell responses to AZD1222 COVID-19 vaccine. The table came from immunoSEQ multiplex PCR; TCRdb's copy has only in-frame clones and leaves some out. The sample comprises roughly 120,000 clones, 88% of which are singletons, and about 10% rests with the top ten. The sequencing used peripheral blood, collected on day 0 of AZD1222 vaccination. These receptors all come from an adult in good health.

This chain links TRBV6-2 or TRBV6-3 with TRBJ1-6, with D possibly being TRBD1 (6 bases). The CDR3 totals 14 residues. Germline CDR1 and CDR2: MNHEY and SVGEGT. V lost 0 bases to trimming and J lost 9 bases, with 9 bases between them. CDR3 residues: CASSYSIRGSPLHF. DNA of the CDR3: TGTGCCAGCAGTTACTCGATCAGGGGTTCACCCCTCCACTTT.

V gene TRBV18 combines with J gene TRBJ1-1; no definite D call. This CDR3 comprises 13 residues. V was pared by 6 bases and J by 4 bases, with 12 bases between. Germline values: CDR1 KGHSH, CDR2 LQKENI. The CDR3 nucleotides are TGTGCCAGCTCGAGCAGAGAGAGCACTGAAGCTTTCTTT. Translating it yields CASSSRESTEAFF.

The V gene is TRBV7-3, the J gene TRBJ2-3; 7 bases fit TRBD2. In germline, CDR1 is SGHTA, CDR2 FQGTGA. V gave up 3 bases and J gave up 2 bases; unmatched junction bases: 5. The CDR3 spans 15 residues. The CDR3 loop is CASSFQSGNTDTQYF. The CDR3 nucleotides are TGTGCCAGCAGCTTCCAGAGCGGGAACACAGATACGCAGTATTTT.

The chain employs TRBV23-1 and TRBJ2-3; 9 positions agree with TRBD1. TRBV23-1 is known as an ORF, though its function is uncertain. The V gene end was trimmed by 3 bases and the J gene end by 0 bases; junction bases not matched to a gene: 7. The CDR3 spans 17 residues. The CDR3: CASSQHTGTGSTDTQYF. In DNA, the CDR3 is TGCGCCAGCAGTCAGCATACCGGGACAGGGAGCACAGATACGCAGTATTTT.

This chain joins TRBV11-1 and TRBJ2-1; no firm D call. Trimming took 3 bases from V and 4 from J, leaving 4 bases between them. Germline V CDR1 and CDR2: SGHAT, FQDESV (reference sequence). The CDR3 contains 12 residues. The CDR3 sequence is CASSFVYNEQFF. In nucleotides, the CDR3 is TGTGCCAGCAGCTTCGTATACAATGAGCAGTTCTTC. The full variable domain, in which reference TRBV11-1 and TRBJ2-1 provide the parts outside the CDR3, is EAEVAQSPRYKITEKSQAVAFWCDPISGHATLYWYRQILGQGPELLVQFQDESVVDDSQLPKDRFSAERLKGVDSTLKIQPAELGDSAMYLCASSFVYNEQFFGPGTRLTVL.

This clone was detected a few times. This rearrangement joins TRBV3-1 (or the pseudogene TRBV3-2) to TRBJ1-6; D unclear. Trimming cost V 4 bases and J 13 bases, with 2 bases left between them. Germline CDR1 and CDR2: LGHDT and YNNKEL (reference sequence). The CDR3 extends over 9 amino acids. The CDR3 DNA is TGTGCCAGCAGCCCCCCCCTCCACTTT. Translating gives CASSPPLHF.

V usage is TRBV4-3 and J usage is TRBJ2-3; TRBD2 agrees at 9 bases. The germline CDR1 and CDR2 sequences are LGHNA and YSLEER. The CDR3 covers 17 residues. After removal of 0 bases from V and 2 bases from J, the junction contained 6 bases not matched to a gene. CDR3 bases: TGCGCCAGCAGCCAAGAGGAGTCTAGCGGGATCACAGATACGCAGTATTTT. Translating gives CASSQEESSGITDTQYF.

This CDR3 is CASTSRDSYEQYF. Here the CDR3 DNA reads TGTGCCAGCACTAGTAGGGACTCCTACGAGCAGTACTTC. V and J are TRBV27 and TRBJ2-7; D is unresolved. Germline loops: CDR1 MNHEY, CDR2 SMNVEV (reference sequence). The CDR3 is 13 amino acids. Trimming took 7 bases from V and 0 from J, leaving 10 bases between them.

The chain links TRBV27 to TRBJ2-2; 12 nucleotides line up with TRBD2. Germline values: CDR1 MNHEY, CDR2 SMNVEV (reference sequence). The CDR3 runs 17 residues. The J segment lost 1 base and the V segment lost 5 bases, leaving 5 bases of the junction unmatched. CDR3 sequence: CASSASGRAGNTGELFF. The DNA of the CDR3 is TGTGCCAGCAGTGCTAGCGGGAGGGCCGGGAACACCGGGGAGCTGTTTTTT.

The rearrangement joins TRBV7-9 to TRBJ1-6; D unresolved. The germline gives CDR1 SEHNR, CDR2 FQNEAQ (reference sequence). Deletions cut 3 bases from V and 7 bases from J, with 10 bases between. CDR3 size: 14 residues. The CDR3 DNA is TGTGCCAGCAGCTTGGGCTGGGAAAATTCACCCCTCCACTTT. Its protein is CASSLGWENSPLHF.

This clone has only a few counts. The chain has TRBV7-2 and TRBJ1-1, with D maybe TRBD1 (5 bases). The CDR3 is 16 residues long. V dropped 3 bases and J dropped 0 bases, with 14 bases sitting between them. Germline CDR1 reads SGHTA; CDR2 reads FQGNSA. The CDR3 DNA reads TGTGCCAGCAGCTTCAGTGGGGGGAGGATGAACACTGAAGCTTTCTTT. It specifies CASSFSGGRMNTEAFF.

The chain carries TRBV9 and TRBJ2-1, with 10 bases that match TRBD1. The junction had 1 base not matched to a gene; V was cut back by 3 bases and J by 1 base. The CDR3 extends over 15 amino acids. CDR1 and CDR2 from the germline V gene are SGDLS and YYNGEE. This chain's CDR3 is CASSGGQGSYNEQFF. The CDR3 region has the DNA TGTGCCAGCAGCGGGGGACAGGGGTCCTACAATGAGCAGTTCTTC.

The chain carries TRBV9 and TRBJ1-1, with D unresolved. V was trimmed by 4 bases and J by 1 base, leaving 11 bases between them. This CDR3 spans 14 amino acids. Germline V gene sequence: CDR1 SGDLS, CDR2 YYNGEE. CDR3 sequence reads: CASSLSPENTEAFF. The DNA for the CDR3 is TGTGCCAGCAGCCTCTCCCCGGAGAACACTGAAGCTTTCTTT.

This clone was counted only a few times. The chain recombines TRBV5-5 with TRBJ1-2; 8 bases align to TRBD1. Per the germline V gene, CDR1 is SGHKS and CDR2 is YYEKEE (reference sequence). V lost 4 bases, J lost 4 bases, and 6 bases stayed unmatched. The CDR3 has 14 amino acids. The CDR3 region is CASSGNRGVYGYTF. CDR3 nucleotides: TGTGCCAGCAGCGGAAACAGGGGGGTCTATGGCTACACCTTC.

The chain recombines TRBV10-3 with TRBJ1-1; maybe TRBD1 (5 bases). The V gene lost 6 bases and the J gene lost 3 bases, with 14 bases spanning the gap. This CDR3 region has 14 residues. Germline assignment: CDR1 ENHRY and CDR2 SYGVKD. The CDR3 DNA reads TGTGCCATCAGAACGGACACTGGGGACACTGAAGCTTTCTTT. Protein: CAIRTDTGDTEAFF.

In DNA, the CDR3 is TGTGCCAGCAGCCGTAGGACAGCCCCGGATACGCAGTATTTT. The encoded protein is CASSRRTAPDTQYF. The gene calls are TRBV7-8 and TRBJ2-3; perhaps TRBD1 as D (6 bases). The CDR3 loop spans 14 amino acids. CDR1 and CDR2 from the germline V gene are SGHVS and FQNEAQ. The ends were cut back, 5 bases at V and 6 bases at J, with 15 bases in the middle.

The chain carries TRBV7-2 and TRBJ1-2, with D perhaps matching TRBD1 (6 bases). V dropped 1 base and J dropped 0 bases, with 15 bases sitting between them. The CDR3 is 17 amino acids. Germline V gene sequence: CDR1 SGHTA, CDR2 FQGNSA. The CDR3 coding sequence is TGTGCCAGCAGCTTAGTAGTTGGGGGGGCTTCTAACTATGGCTACACCTTC. Translated: CASSLVVGGASNYGYTF.

This chain joins TRBV4-2 and TRBJ2-7; D is ambiguous. The CDR3 totals 14 residues. Germline-derived CDR1 and CDR2 are LGHNA and YNFKEQ. Trimming shortened V by 1 base and J by 2 bases, and 9 bases separated the two germline ends. The DNA for the CDR3 is TGTGCCAGCAGCCAAGCCATTGGAACCTACGAGCAGTACTTC. Translated, it gives CASSQAIGTYEQYF.

This clone was counted only a few times. The chain couples TRBV6-2 or TRBV6-3 to TRBJ1-2; the D gene is possibly TRBD1 (5 bases). Germline CDR1 and CDR2: MNHEY and SVGEGT. Trimming removed 2 bases at V and 7 bases at J, with 14 bases between. The CDR3 consists of 14 residues. DNA for the CDR3: TGTGCCAGCAGTTACCCCCCGCCCGGGGGTGGCTACACCTTC. This encodes CASSYPPPGGGYTF.

The V gene is TRBV21-1, the J gene TRBJ2-7; the table's D call TRBD2 went unverified against the DNA. TRBV21-1 is described as a pseudogene. The CDR3 is 15 residues long. The CDR3 region is CASSCRLAGPYEQYF. The CDR3 nucleotides are TGTGCCAGCAGCTGCCGACTAGCGGGTCCCTACGAGCAGTACTTC.

This clone appeared a few times. DNA for the CDR3: TGTGCCAGCAATATCCAGGGAGAGGATGGCTACACCTTC. Encoded protein: CASNIQGEDGYTF. The chain joins TRBV2 to TRBJ1-2, with a possible D match to TRBD1 (5 bases). Germline loops: CDR1 SNHLY, CDR2 FYNNEI. V dropped 7 bases and J dropped 6 bases, with 15 bases sitting between them. The CDR3 consists of 13 residues.

The chain links TRBV4-3 to TRBJ1-5; 9 bases line up with TRBD1. This CDR3 spans 15 amino acids. In germline, CDR1 is LGHNA, CDR2 YSLEER. V was pared by 6 bases and J by 0 bases, with 3 bases of the junction left unmatched. The CDR3: CASRRDRDSNQPQHF. The CDR3 DNA follows: TGCGCCAGCAGACGGGACAGGGATAGCAATCAGCCCCAGCATTTT.

The rearrangement links TRBV6-5 to TRBJ2-7; D may match TRBD1 or TRBD2 (7 bases each). There are 12 residues in the CDR3. Germline CDR1 is MNHEY and CDR2 is SVGAGI. Trimming shortened V by 11 bases and J by 2 bases, and 13 bases separated the two germline ends. The CDR3 protein is CASQGGPYEQYF. In nucleotides, the CDR3 is TGTGCCTCCCAGGGGGGGCCCTACGAGCAGTACTTC.

The chain joins TRBV7-2 to TRBJ2-1; 10 nucleotides agree with TRBD2. CDR3 length equals 11 residues. The junction had 1 base not matched to a gene; V was cut back by 2 bases and J by 15 bases. From germline, CDR1 is SGHTA and CDR2 FQGNSA. CDR3 coding DNA: TGTGCCAGCAGCTTACTAGCGGGGGTGTTCTTC. It specifies CASSLLAGVFF.

This clone was observed once. The chain has TRBV27 and TRBJ1-2, with D perhaps matching TRBD1 (6 bases). Germline V gene data show CDR1 as MNHEY and CDR2 as SMNVEV (reference sequence). V gave up 10 bases and J gave up 1 base, with 16 bases separating them. The CDR3 spans 14 residues. DNA of the CDR3: TGTGCCACCAGGAGGGGGGGAGGTAACTATGGCTACACCTTC. This gives the protein CATRRGGGNYGYTF.

The chain couples TRBV27 to TRBJ2-1; D not resolved. Per the germline V gene, CDR1 is MNHEY and CDR2 is SMNVEV (reference sequence). Trimming left V 5 bases short and J 0 bases short, with 17 bases between. The CDR3 loop spans 17 amino acids. CDR3 in amino acids: CASSPDHKTFSYNEQFF. In DNA form, the CDR3 reads TGTGCCAGCAGTCCCGACCACAAAACCTTCTCCTACAATGAGCAGTTCTTC.

V gene TRBV20-1 combines with J gene TRBJ2-7; weak D call: TRBD2 (6 bases). V was pared by 7 bases and J by 6 bases, with 10 bases between. The CDR3 sequence is 10 residues long. CDR1 is DFQATT and CDR2 is SNEGSKA in the germline V gene (reference sequence). As DNA, the CDR3 is TGCAGTGTGGGGGGAGTCGAGCAGTACTTC. Translated, it gives CSVGGVEQYF.

This clone was observed a single time. The V call is TRBV2, the J call TRBJ1-2, with D unresolved. The ends were cut back, 7 bases at V and 2 bases at J, with 5 bases in the middle. Per germline, CDR1 SNHLY and CDR2 FYNNEI. This CDR3 has 11 amino acids. The CDR3 DNA reads TGTGCCAGCAAACTCAACTATGGCTACACCTTC. It codes for CASKLNYGYTF. Full variable domain (rest looked up from reference TRBV2 and TRBJ1-2): EPEVTQTPSHQVTQMGQEVILRCVPISNHLYFYWYRQILGQKVEFLVSFYNNEISEKSEIFDDQFSVERPDGSNFTLKIRSTKLEDSAMYFCASKLNYGYTFGSGTRLTVV.

The sample holds one count of this clone. This chain connects TRBV10-3 to TRBJ1-1; D gene uncertain. CDR3 length: 13 amino acids. Trimming stripped 10 bases from V and 0 bases from J, with 12 bases between. Germline lookup yields CDR1 ENHRY and CDR2 SYGVKD. The CDR3 protein is CATTANLNTEAFF. In nucleotides, the CDR3 is TGTGCCACCACAGCGAACCTGAACACTGAAGCTTTCTTT.